Below, 25 T cell receptor beta chains from the same sample are listed, as sequenced in a study of T cells in Graves' hyperthyroidism and ophthalmopathy. Amplification targeted TCR beta CDR3 regions from RNA transcripts. TCR CDR3 regions were first amplified by RT-PCR with HTBI primers. TCRdb used MiXCR to reprocess the multiplex PCR reads, holding one entry per CDR3 protein. The sample has around 620,000 distinct CDR3 sequences, 15% to 20% seen once. The sample comprised blood. These receptors all stem from a woman aged 25-40 years with Graves' hyperthyroidism.

This clonotype was picked up a small number of times. This sequence joins TRBV2 and TRBJ1-2; 9 nucleotides match TRBD1. Germline V gene data show CDR1 as SNHLY and CDR2 as FYNNEI. The CDR3 extends over 17 amino acids. With V trimmed by 6 bases and J by 0 bases, 11 bases remained unmatched. This CDR3 is CASSDTPWTGANYGYTF. CDR3 nucleotides: TGTGCCAGCAGCGATACACCTTGGACAGGGGCTAACTATGGCTACACCTTC.

This clonotype was seen many times. The DNA of the CDR3 is TGTGCCAGCAGTGACTCCGACAGGCCCCATCAGCCCCAGCATTTT. Translating it yields CASSDSDRPHQPQHF. The chain couples TRBV2 to TRBJ1-5; possible D gene TRBD1, 6 bases. The CDR3 spans 15 residues. Germline CDR1 SNHLY, CDR2 FYNNEI. V lost 3 bases and J lost 5, with 14 bases in between.

V is TRBV9 and J is TRBJ2-2, with 11 nucleotides matching TRBD2. V gave up 3 bases and J gave up 0 bases; unmatched junction bases: 10. Germline-derived CDR1 and CDR2 are SGDLS and YYNGEE. The CDR3 loop spans 19 amino acids. CDR3 amino acids: CASSGGGLAVKTNTGELFF. CDR3 nucleotide sequence: TGTGCCAGCAGCGGGGGGGGACTAGCGGTAAAAACGAACACCGGGGAGCTGTTTTTT.

This clonotype was picked up a small number of times. The J gene is TRBJ2-1, the V gene TRBV7-9, with unresolved D. This CDR3 is 15 amino acids long. Looked up from germline, CDR1 is SEHNR and CDR2 is FQNEAQ (reference sequence). Trimming pared 3 bases from V and 0 bases from J, leaving 9 bases between. As DNA, the CDR3 is TGTGCCAGCAGCTTCGTGACTTACTCCTACAATGAGCAGTTCTTC. It codes for CASSFVTYSYNEQFF.

This clonotype came up many times. The chain carries TRBV18 and TRBJ2-7, with D perhaps assigned TRBD1 or TRBD2 (5 bases each). V gave up 3 bases and J gave up 3 bases, with 15 bases separating them. The CDR3 consists of 15 residues. Germline loops: CDR1 KGHSH, CDR2 LQKENI. For the CDR3, the DNA is TGTGCCAGCTCACCTGCTCCGGGACCTTTCTACGAGCAGTACTTC. It encodes CASSPAPGPFYEQYF.

V and J are TRBV15 and TRBJ1-2, with D possibly being TRBD1 (5 bases). V shed 0 bases and J shed 6 bases, with 14 bases lying between them. The CDR3 has 15 amino acids. CDR1 and CDR2 (germline): LNHNV, YYDKDF (reference sequence). CDR3 nucleotide sequence: TGTGCCACCAGCAGAGATGGCAGGGCGAAGGATGGCTACACCTTC. It encodes CATSRDGRAKDGYTF.

This clonotype was seen many times. This chain uses TRBV28 with TRBJ1-2; 10 bases fit TRBD1. Germline-derived CDR1 and CDR2 are MDHEN and SYDVKM. The V and J ends lost 6 bases and 4 bases, in that order; junction bases with no gene match: 2. The CDR3 sequence is 13 residues long. The CDR3 spells CASSRTGGYGYTF. The CDR3 coding sequence is TGTGCCAGCAGCCGGACAGGGGGCTATGGCTACACCTTC.

This clonotype was seen ten or more times. The rearrangement uses TRBV28 and TRBJ1-5; D may be TRBD1 (5 bases). Germline V lookup: CDR1 MDHEN, CDR2 SYDVKM. The CDR3 consists of 14 residues. V gave up 3 bases and J gave up 4 bases, with 10 bases separating them. CDR3 loop: CASSFAGLNQPQHF. The CDR3 bases are TGTGCCAGCAGTTTTGCAGGGTTAAATCAGCCCCAGCATTTT.

V is TRBV6-2 or TRBV6-3 and J is TRBJ2-1; D remains ambiguous. Germline V gene sequence: CDR1 MNHEY, CDR2 SVGEGT. CDR3 length equals 12 residues. V lost 7 bases to trimming and J lost 0 bases, with 4 bases between them. In DNA form, the CDR3 reads TGTGCCAGCATCAACTCCTACAATGAGCAGTTCTTC. Translation: CASINSYNEQFF.

This clonotype was found many times. The rearrangement uses TRBV6-1 and TRBJ2-5; the D is unclear. V shed 1 base and J shed 3 bases, with 9 bases lying between them. The germline V gene encodes CDR1 MNHNS and CDR2 SASEGT. CDR3 length equals 14 residues. In DNA form, the CDR3 reads TGTGCCAGCAGTGAAGGCCGTAGTGAAGAGACCCAGTACTTC. This codes for CASSEGRSEETQYF.

The chain combines TRBV6-1 with TRBJ2-3; TRBD2 matches 9 bases. The germline V gene encodes CDR1 MNHNS and CDR2 SASEGT. CDR3 length equals 17 residues. V was pared by 2 bases and J by 2 bases, with 8 bases of the junction left unmatched. CDR3 sequence (DNA): TGTGCCAGCAGTGAAACCGTGACTAGCGGACTCACAGATACGCAGTATTTT. The encoded protein is CASSETVTSGLTDTQYF.

The V gene is TRBV6-2 or TRBV6-3, the J gene TRBJ2-5; possible D gene TRBD1, 6 bases. This CDR3 is 13 amino acids long. The germline CDR1 and CDR2 sequences are MNHEY and SVGEGT. V lost 7 bases and J 2 bases, leaving 11 bases between the germline ends. CDR3 residues: CASIRTDQETQYF. CDR3 in DNA: TGTGCCAGCATTCGGACAGATCAAGAGACCCAGTACTTC.

The sample holds many counts of this clonotype. The chain combines TRBV7-2 with TRBJ2-5; 9 bases match TRBD2. V was pared by 2 bases and J by 5 bases, with 6 bases of the junction left unmatched. Germline V lookup: CDR1 SGHTA, CDR2 FQGNSA. The CDR3 is 15 amino acids. The CDR3 reads CASSLYAAGGETQYF. CDR3 DNA: TGTGCCAGCAGCTTATACGCGGCGGGGGGGGAGACCCAGTACTTC.

The genes are TRBV6-1 and TRBJ1-4; D is possibly TRBD1 (6 bases). V shed 5 bases and J shed 0 bases, with 13 bases lying between them. This CDR3 comprises 16 residues. Looked up from germline, CDR1 is MNHNS and CDR2 is SASEGT. The CDR3 DNA follows: TGTGCCAGCAGTTCGCTGGACAGCGCAACTAATGAAAAACTGTTTTTT. This sequence encodes CASSSLDSATNEKLFF.

This clonotype was counted a few times. The rearrangement links TRBV29-1 to TRBJ2-3; no firm D call. CDR1 SQVTM and CDR2 ANQGSEA come from the germline V gene. Trimming took 4 bases from V and 4 from J, leaving 6 bases between them. The CDR3 consists of 11 residues. The CDR3 DNA sequence: TGCAGCGTTGCAAGGGCAGATACGCAGTATTTT. The encoded protein is CSVARADTQYF.

This clonotype was counted at least ten times. The CDR3 loop reads CASSQSGEVYGYTF. The CDR3, as DNA: TGTGCCAGCAGCCAATCGGGGGAGGTCTATGGCTACACCTTC. The chain has TRBV16 and TRBJ1-2; the D gene is possibly TRBD1 (5 bases). CDR1 and CDR2 (germline): KGHSY, FQNENV. V shed 0 bases and J shed 4 bases, with 9 bases lying between them. The CDR3 consists of 14 residues.

This clonotype was seen repeatedly, ten times or more. V and J are TRBV7-2 and TRBJ1-1; D possibly corresponds to TRBD1 (5 bases). V was trimmed by 1 base and J by 1 base, leaving 7 bases between them. The CDR3 extends over 14 amino acids. The germline V gene has CDR1 SGHTA and CDR2 FQGNSA. CDR3 loop: CASSLDDRNTEAFF. For the CDR3, the DNA is TGTGCCAGCAGCTTAGACGACAGGAACACTGAAGCTTTCTTT.

This clonotype was observed a handful of times. This sequence joins TRBV18 and TRBJ2-1, with D hard to call. CDR1 is KGHSH, CDR2 LQKENI, per germline. V lost 0 bases and J 8 bases, leaving 17 bases between the germline ends. The length of the CDR3 is 16 residues. The CDR3 loop reads CASSPPGLRSNDEQFF. The CDR3 nucleotides are TGTGCCAGCTCACCACCGGGTCTCAGAAGCAACGATGAGCAGTTCTTC.

This chain connects TRBV13 to TRBJ1-5; 7 bases line up with TRBD1. J gave up 8 bases and V 5 bases, and 3 bases lay outside the gene matches. The CDR3 spans 12 residues. Per germline, CDR1 PRHDT and CDR2 FYEKMQ (reference sequence). In DNA form, the CDR3 reads TGTGCCAGCAGCGACAGGGAGGAGCCCCAGCATTTT. Translation gives CASSDREEPQHF.

This clonotype was seen a few times. The V and J genes are TRBV6-1 and TRBJ1-1; weak D call: TRBD1 (5 bases). The V gene's germline CDR1 is MNHNS and CDR2 SASEGT. Trimming shortened V by 10 bases and J by 2 bases, and 8 bases separated the two germline ends. This CDR3 has 11 residues. CDR3 sequence (DNA): TGTGCCAACGGACAAAACACTGAAGCTTTCTTT. It is translated as CANGQNTEAFF.

The chain recombines TRBV5-6 with TRBJ2-7, with D possibly called TRBD1 or TRBD2 (5 bases each). CDR1 and CDR2 (germline): SGHDT, YYEEEE. The germline V and J ends were trimmed by 3 bases and 3 bases, with 13 bases remaining between them. This CDR3 region has 14 residues. In DNA form, the CDR3 reads TGTGCCAGCAGCTGGGGACGGGGAGTCTACGAGCAGTACTTC. The encoded protein is CASSWGRGVYEQYF.

This clonotype has a handful of counts. This sequence joins TRBV18 and TRBJ2-7, with D perhaps TRBD2 (5 bases). Germline V CDR1 and CDR2: KGHSH, LQKENI. This CDR3 is built from 13 residues. V lost 5 bases and J 6 bases, leaving 14 bases between the germline ends. In DNA form, the CDR3 reads TGTGCCAGCTCAACGGGGAACCCAGGCGAGCAGTACTTC. Its translation is CASSTGNPGEQYF.

This clonotype was counted many times. This chain uses TRBV30 with TRBJ2-7, with D uncertain. This CDR3 has 12 amino acids. Germline V gives CDR1 GTSNPN, CDR2 SVGIG (reference sequence). The V end lost 3 bases, the J end lost 0 bases, and 6 bases lay between the germline ends. For the CDR3, the DNA is TGTGCCTGGAGGGGGTTCTCCTACGAGCAGTACTTC. Amino acid sequence: CAWRGFSYEQYF.

This clonotype has at least ten counts. The chain employs TRBV5-1 and TRBJ2-7, with 9 bases fitting TRBD1. V was pared by 1 base and J by 1 base, with 9 bases of the junction left unmatched. This CDR3 has 17 residues. The germline CDR1 and CDR2 sequences are SGHRS and YFSETQ. This chain's CDR3 is CASSLSRDRVGSYEQYF. The CDR3 nucleotides read TGCGCCAGCAGCTTGTCCCGGGACAGGGTTGGGTCCTACGAGCAGTACTTC.

This chain's CDR3 is CASSLVAGGDYEQYF. CDR3 sequence (DNA): TGTGCCAGCAGCTTAGTAGCGGGAGGAGACTACGAGCAGTACTTC. The chain employs TRBV7-2 and TRBJ2-7; 10 bases map to TRBD2. The CDR3 consists of 15 residues. The V gene's germline CDR1 is SGHTA and CDR2 FQGNSA. J lost 3 bases, V lost 1 base, and 3 bases had no gene match.